Listed here are 19 T cell receptor beta chains from one sample, sequenced in a study of CD4 T cells in relation to SARS-CoV-2 and coronaviruses. These receptors' targets are unknown. The assay was immunoSEQ multiplex PCR, and TCRdb's table has in-frame clones only and misses some. The sample lists tens of thousands of clones, around 76% seen once, with around 17% in the top ten. Before the COVID-19 pandemic, during about 2010-2018, CD4+ T cells were taken from unexposed donors. After about 11 days of culture, CD4+ T cells were isolated. The sequenced material came from CD4+ T cells from PBMCs, cultured in vitro. These TCRs come from a human donor in good health.

This clone was seen a handful of times. The chain couples TRBV5-1 to TRBJ1-1; 10 bases agree with TRBD1. This CDR3 contains 16 residues. V lost 5 bases, J lost 5 bases, and 12 bases stayed unmatched. Germline CDR1 SGHRS, CDR2 YFSETQ. The CDR3 nucleotides are TGCGCCAGCAGACGACAGGGGGCCTCTCACATGACTGAAGCTTTCTTT. This sequence encodes CASRRQGASHMTEAFF.

Worth noting for this clone: At one end the junction does not follow the germline gene, possibly because of a read error. The chain couples TRBV2 to TRBJ1-3; D unresolved. Germline loops: CDR1 SNHLY, CDR2 FYNNEI. This CDR3 has 11 residues. Here the CDR3 reads CASSSDPGSTF. The CDR3 bases are TGTGCCAGCAGTTCGGACCCGGGGAGCACTTTT.

The J gene is TRBJ2-7, the V gene TRBV5-1, with D hard to call. This CDR3 is 14 amino acids long. Germline V gene sequence: CDR1 SGHRS, CDR2 YFSETQ. V was cut by 4 bases and J by 4 bases, with 15 bases left in between. The CDR3 region is CASSLGGVEYEQYF. Here the CDR3 DNA reads TGCGCCAGCAGCCTCGGTGGGGTGGAATACGAGCAGTACTTC. Supplemented by reference TRBV5-1 and TRBJ2-7, the full variable domain reads KAGVTQTPRYLIKTRGQQVTLSCSPISGHRSVSWYQQTPGQGLQFLFEYFSETQRNKGNFPGRFSGRQFSNSRSEMNVSTLELGDSALYLCASSLGGVEYEQYFGPGTRLTVT.

This sequence joins TRBV7-2 and TRBJ1-6, with D maybe TRBD1 (6 bases). V lost 5 bases to trimming and J lost 9 bases, with 17 bases between them. The CDR3 length is 15 residues. The germline CDR1 and CDR2 sequences are SGHTA and FQGNSA. The CDR3 region is CASSNRQEGVSPLHF. The CDR3 DNA reads TGTGCCAGCAGCAACCGACAGGAGGGTGTTTCACCCCTCCACTTT. Full variable domain (remainder filled in from reference TRBV7-2 and TRBJ1-6): GAGVSQSPSNKVTEKGKDVELRCDPISGHTALYWYRQSLGQGLEFLIYFQGNSAPDKSGLPSDRFSAERTGGSVSTLTIQRTQQEDSAVYLCASSNRQEGVSPLHFGNGTRLTVT.

This chain joins TRBV5-1 and TRBJ2-3; TRBD1 matches at 9 bases. Germline values: CDR1 SGHRS, CDR2 YFSETQ. With V trimmed by 4 bases and J by 0 bases, 9 bases remained unmatched. The CDR3 is made up of 17 amino acids. This chain's CDR3 is CASSPGQGLTSTDTQYF. The DNA for the CDR3 is TGCGCCAGCAGCCCAGGACAGGGGTTGACTAGCACAGATACGCAGTATTTT. Full variable domain (rest looked up from reference TRBV5-1 and TRBJ2-3): KAGVTQTPRYLIKTRGQQVTLSCSPISGHRSVSWYQQTPGQGLQFLFEYFSETQRNKGNFPGRFSGRQFSNSRSEMNVSTLELGDSALYLCASSPGQGLTSTDTQYFGPGTRLTVL.

Turning to this clone: The sample contains more than one DNA sequence encoding this CDR3. The chain employs TRBV9 and TRBJ1-1, with 7 bases fitting TRBD1. The CDR3 runs to 15 residues. V lost 4 bases to trimming and J lost 5 bases; unmatched junction nucleotides: 11. Germline CDR1 is SGDLS and CDR2 is YYNGEE. The CDR3 protein is CASSPSGGGGTEAFF. CDR3 in DNA: TGTGCCAGCAGCCCCAGCGGAGGGGGCGGAACTGAAGCTTTCTTT.

The chain links TRBV20-1 to TRBJ1-6, with D possibly matching TRBD1 (6 bases). The CDR3 is 11 residues long. Germline CDR1 and CDR2: DFQATT and SNEGSKA (reference sequence). With 4 bases removed from V and 11 bases from J, the gap between germline ends came to 9 bases. This chain's CDR3 is CSAKGEPPLHF. Written as DNA, the CDR3 is TGCAGTGCTAAGGGGGAGCCACCCCTCCACTTT.

This sequence joins TRBV11-2 and TRBJ2-7; 7 bases match TRBD2. CDR3 size: 14 residues. The ends lost 5 bases at V and 6 bases at J; junction bases unmatched: 10. Germline CDR1 SGHAT, CDR2 FQNNGV. DNA of the CDR3: TGTGCCAGCAGCCGTGCTAGCGGAAAAAGCGAGCAGTACTTC. It specifies CASSRASGKSEQYF. Variable domain in full (rest from reference TRBV11-2 and TRBJ2-7): EAGVAQSPRYKIIEKRQSVAFWCNPISGHATLYWYQQILGQGPKLLIQFQNNGVVDDSQLPKDRFSAERLKGVDSTLKIQPAKLEDSAVYLCASSRASGKSEQYFGPGTRLTVT.

This sequence joins TRBV2 and TRBJ1-4; D is possibly TRBD1 (6 bases). Germline V gene lookup returns CDR1 SNHLY and CDR2 FYNNEI. This CDR3 contains 14 residues. Between the trimmed V and J ends, which lost 5 bases and 6 bases, there was a span of 13 bases. The CDR3 coding sequence is TGTGCCAGCAGTCAACTCTGGACAGATGAAAAACTGTTTTTT. This gives the protein CASSQLWTDEKLFF. Supplemented by reference TRBV2 and TRBJ1-4, the full variable domain reads EPEVTQTPSHQVTQMGQEVILRCVPISNHLYFYWYRQILGQKVEFLVSFYNNEISEKSEIFDDQFSVERPDGSNFTLKIRSTKLEDSAMYFCASSQLWTDEKLFFGSGTQLSVL.

This clone appeared once. The V gene is TRBV18, the J gene TRBJ2-3; D unclear. CDR1 and CDR2 from the germline V gene are KGHSH and LQKENI. V lost 3 bases and J lost 2, with 6 bases in between. This CDR3 has 13 residues. The CDR3: CASSPDSTDTQYF. DNA for the CDR3: TGTGCCAGCTCACCTGACTCCACAGATACGCAGTATTTT.

The genes are TRBV11-3 and TRBJ2-5; 8 positions match TRBD1. Germline V lookup: CDR1 SGHNT, CDR2 YENEEA. J gave up 2 bases and V 1 base, and 3 bases lay outside the gene matches. This CDR3 region has 15 residues. DNA for the CDR3: TGTGCCAGCAGCTTAGCAGGGGGCCGTCAAGAGACCCAGTACTTC. This encodes CASSLAGGRQETQYF.

This chain joins TRBV7-6 and TRBJ2-5; D might be TRBD2 (6 bases). Trimming removed 1 base from V and 2 bases from J, with 17 bases in between. The CDR3 is 17 residues long. Germline CDR1 and CDR2: SGHVS and FNYEAQ. The CDR3 is CASSLDLVSGDQETQYF. CDR3 DNA sequence: TGTGCCAGCAGCTTAGACCTAGTGTCGGGGGATCAAGAGACCCAGTACTTC.

This clone occurred once. The chain carries TRBV5-4 and TRBJ2-1; maybe TRBD2 (7 bases). In germline, CDR1 is SGHNT, CDR2 YYREEE (reference sequence). CDR3 size: 17 residues. V gave up 0 bases and J gave up 7 bases, with 20 bases separating them. CDR3 sequence: CASSLDGRGGLRNEQFF. The CDR3 coding sequence is TGTGCCAGCAGCTTGGATGGCAGGGGAGGGCTCAGGAATGAGCAGTTCTTC.

The chain is built from TRBV18 and TRBJ1-2; D might be TRBD1 (5 bases). The CDR3 sequence is 13 residues long. The ends were cut back, 4 bases at V and 8 bases at J, with 14 bases in the middle. CDR1 and CDR2 (germline): KGHSH, LQKENI. CDR3 sequence: CASSRDSLSGYTF. Here the CDR3 DNA reads TGTGCCAGCTCACGTGACAGTCTTAGCGGCTACACCTTC.

The rearrangement links TRBV19 to TRBJ2-2; no definite D call. This CDR3 contains 14 residues. From germline, CDR1 is LNHDA and CDR2 SQIVND (reference sequence). The V gene lost 8 bases and the J gene lost 1 base, with 11 bases spanning the gap. CDR3 nucleotides: TGTGCCAGTGGGATAACCCGGAACACCGGGGAGCTGTTTTTT. Residues: CASGITRNTGELFF. Complete variable domain (other parts from reference TRBV19 and TRBJ2-2): DGGITQSPKYLFRKEGQNVTLSCEQNLNHDAMYWYRQDPGQGLRLIYYSQIVNDFQKGDIAEGYSVSREKKESFPLTVTSAQKNPTAFYLCASGITRNTGELFFGEGSRLTVL.

CDR3 loop: CASSPGTGDYNSPLHF. The CDR3 DNA is TGTGCCAGCAGCCCGGGGACAGGGGATTATAATTCACCCCTCCACTTT. The genes are TRBV3-1 (or the pseudogene TRBV3-2) and TRBJ1-6; 10 bases are shared with TRBD1. Per the germline V gene, CDR1 is LGHDT and CDR2 is YNNKEL (reference sequence). This CDR3 contains 16 residues. The V segment lost 4 bases and the J segment 4 bases; nucleotides outside the gene matches: 4.

Only a few counts were recorded for this clone. V usage is TRBV4-3 and J usage is TRBJ1-1; D is unresolved. V lost 0 bases, J lost 4 bases, and 9 bases lay in between. CDR1 LGHNA and CDR2 YSLEER come from the germline V gene. The CDR3 is made up of 14 amino acids. The CDR3 bases are TGCGCCAGCAGCCAAGACCAGCAGAGCACTGAAGCTTTCTTT. It yields the protein CASSQDQQSTEAFF.

This clone was seen a handful of times. Here the CDR3 DNA reads TGTGCCAGCAGCGTAAGGCGGAGTGGCGAGCAGTACTTC. Its translation: CASSVRRSGEQYF. This chain connects TRBV9 to TRBJ2-7; D is uncertain. V was cut by 1 base and J by 6 bases, with 11 bases left in between. This CDR3 is 13 amino acids long. The germline V gene encodes CDR1 SGDLS and CDR2 YYNGEE.

The chain has TRBV7-2 and TRBJ1-4; the D gene is possibly TRBD1 (6 bases). The germline CDR1 and CDR2 sequences are SGHTA and FQGNSA. The CDR3 has 13 residues. Between the trimmed V and J ends, which lost 5 bases and 4 bases, there was a span of 8 bases. CDR3 residues: CASSRGGNEKLFF. DNA for the CDR3: TGTGCCAGCAGCAGAGGGGGTAATGAAAAACTGTTTTTT.